The 23 T cell receptor beta chains below all came from one sample that was sequenced in a study of T cells and copy number aberrations in small-cell lung cancer. Sequencing used immunoSEQ multiplex PCR; TCRdb keeps in-frame clones, though not all of them. The table includes 2,900 or so clones, about nine tenths detected once. The sample consisted of normal tissue next to the tumor. Receptor source: a man in his fifties with small cell lung cancer.

The J gene is TRBJ1-1, the V gene TRBV9; D not certain. The V gene lost 4 bases and the J gene lost 4 bases, with 20 bases spanning the gap. The germline CDR1 and CDR2 sequences are SGDLS and YYNGEE. The CDR3 is 16 amino acids. The DNA of the CDR3 is TGTGCCAGCAGCCCCCTAGGGATAAGGTTCGGCACTGAAGCTTTCTTT. Amino acids: CASSPLGIRFGTEAFF. Using reference TRBV9 and TRBJ1-1 for the parts outside the CDR3, the full variable domain is DSGVTQTPKHLITATGQRVTLRCSPRSGDLSVYWYQQSLDQGLQFLIQYYNGEERAKGNILERFSAQQFPDLHSELNLSSLELGDSALYFCASSPLGIRFGTEAFFGQGTRLTVV.

This rearrangement joins TRBV2 to TRBJ1-2, with 7 bases that match TRBD1. Per germline, CDR1 SNHLY and CDR2 FYNNEI. The V and J ends lost 3 bases and 2 bases, in that order; junction bases with no gene match: 6. This CDR3 is built from 15 residues. The CDR3 coding sequence is TGTGCCAGCAGTGAGGGGGGACAGCTAAACTATGGCTACACCTTC. This translates into CASSEGGQLNYGYTF. Variable domain in full (rest from reference TRBV2 and TRBJ1-2): EPEVTQTPSHQVTQMGQEVILRCVPISNHLYFYWYRQILGQKVEFLVSFYNNEISEKSEIFDDQFSVERPDGSNFTLKIRSTKLEDSAMYFCASSEGGQLNYGYTFGSGTRLTVV.

V is TRBV7-6 and J is TRBJ1-1; perhaps TRBD1 as D (6 bases). Looked up from germline, CDR1 is SGHVS and CDR2 is FNYEAQ. Trimming pared 6 bases from V and 1 base from J, leaving 9 bases between. This CDR3 comprises 13 residues. The CDR3 DNA sequence: TGTGCCAGCAGTTTGGGACAGAACACTGAAGCTTTCTTT. Translated: CASSLGQNTEAFF.

The CDR3 DNA reads as TGTGCCAGCAGCAACCATGCCTACAATGAGCAGTTCTTC. It is translated as CASSNHAYNEQFF. The rearrangement links TRBV11-3 to TRBJ2-1; D unclear. V gave up 5 bases and J gave up 2 bases, with 7 bases separating them. CDR1 SGHNT and CDR2 YENEEA come from the germline V gene. The CDR3 extends over 13 amino acids.

This chain connects TRBV11-2 to TRBJ2-3; 8 bases fit TRBD1. This CDR3 comprises 15 residues. Per germline, CDR1 SGHAT and CDR2 FQNNGV. V lost 3 bases and J lost 0; bases outside the gene matches: 2. The CDR3 region has the DNA TGTGCCAGCAGCTTGGGACAGGCTAGCACAGATACGCAGTATTTT. Protein sequence: CASSLGQASTDTQYF.

The CDR3 DNA is TGTGCCAGTGTCAAACACGATCTGAACACTGAAGCTTTCTTT. Amino acids: CASVKHDLNTEAFF. J is TRBJ1-1 and V is TRBV6-6, with D unclear. V shed 9 bases and J shed 0 bases, with 14 bases lying between them. Germline lookup yields CDR1 MNHNY and CDR2 SVGAGI (reference sequence). The CDR3 sequence is 14 residues long.

The chain combines TRBV29-1 with TRBJ2-2; D remains unclear. Germline V gene sequence: CDR1 SQVTM, CDR2 ANQGSEA. The CDR3 consists of 12 residues. Trimming cost V 3 bases and J 8 bases, with 10 bases left between them. For the CDR3, the DNA is TGCAGCGTTGATACCCCTAAGGGGGAGCTGTTTTTT. As protein: CSVDTPKGELFF.

This chain connects TRBV6-1 to TRBJ1-2; 9 bases agree with TRBD1. V shed 6 bases, J shed 8 bases, and the junction held 7 bases outside the gene matches. The CDR3 is 13 amino acids. Germline CDR1 is MNHNS and CDR2 is SASEGT. Here the CDR3 DNA reads TGTGCCAGCAGCCCGGGACAGGGTAGGGGCTACACCTTC. Encoded protein: CASSPGQGRGYTF.

The chain couples TRBV29-1 to TRBJ2-1; tentatively, D is TRBD1 (6 bases). The CDR3 has 13 amino acids. Trimming stripped 3 bases from V and 3 bases from J, with 9 bases between. CDR1 and CDR2 (germline): SQVTM, ANQGSEA. The CDR3 DNA is TGCAGCGTTGACAGGGGATACTACAATGAGCAGTTCTTC. This translates into CSVDRGYYNEQFF.

The chain combines TRBV15 with TRBJ1-5; TRBD1 aligns across 7 bases. The V segment lost 3 bases and the J segment 7 bases; nucleotides outside the gene matches: 6. Germline lookup yields CDR1 LNHNV and CDR2 YYDKDF (reference sequence). The length of the CDR3 is 14 residues. The CDR3 sequence is CATSRTGHGQPQHF. The CDR3 DNA is TGTGCCACCAGCAGGACAGGGCATGGGCAGCCCCAGCATTTT.

The chain recombines TRBV21-1 with TRBJ2-5; no DNA check was done on the table's D call, TRBD1. TRBV21-1 is tagged as a pseudogene. The CDR3 spans 17 residues. CDR3 sequence (DNA): TGTGCCAGCAGCAAAGTCTTGTCAGGGGAGTTGGGGGAGACCCAGTACTTC. Protein sequence: CASSKVLSGELGETQYF.

V and J are TRBV5-1 and TRBJ2-2; D is unclear. Germline CDR1 SGHRS, CDR2 YFSETQ. This CDR3 is built from 15 residues. The ends were cut back, 0 bases at V and 5 bases at J, with 11 bases in the middle. CDR3 residues: CASSLDGSGTGELFF. Written as DNA, the CDR3 is TGCGCCAGCAGCTTGGATGGGTCAGGAACCGGGGAGCTGTTTTTT.

This clone turned up a few times. The V and J genes are TRBV4-1 and TRBJ2-5, with TRBD1 identical over 8 bases. Germline values: CDR1 MGHRA, CDR2 YSYEKL. This CDR3 has 14 amino acids. Germline trimming cut 0 bases from V and 5 bases from J; bases unmatched to any gene: 2. CDR3 sequence (DNA): TGCGCCAGCAGCCAAGATAACAGGGGGGAGACCCAGTACTTC. Amino acids: CASSQDNRGETQYF.

The chain carries TRBV18 and TRBJ2-2; the D gene could be TRBD1 or TRBD2 (6 bases each). CDR1 is KGHSH and CDR2 is LQKENI in the germline V gene. CDR3 size: 15 residues. Between the trimmed V and J ends, which lost 3 bases and 6 bases, there was a span of 14 bases. CDR3 in DNA: TGTGCCAGCTCACCTTTACAGGGACTCGCCGGGGAGCTGTTTTTT. It encodes CASSPLQGLAGELFF.

The rearrangement joins TRBV4-2 to TRBJ2-6, with a possible D match to TRBD1 (6 bases). V lost 2 bases, J lost 3 bases, and 11 bases lay in between. Germline loops: CDR1 LGHNA, CDR2 YNFKEQ. This CDR3 has 16 amino acids. CDR3 sequence: CASSQSQGSGANVLTF. DNA of the CDR3: TGTGCCAGCAGCCAATCACAGGGAAGTGGGGCCAACGTCCTGACTTTC.

J is TRBJ1-5 and V is TRBV30; TRBD1 might be the D (5 bases). V lost 3 bases and J 2 bases, leaving 20 bases between the germline ends. CDR3 length: 17 residues. Germline V gene sequence: CDR1 GTSNPN, CDR2 SVGIG (reference sequence). The CDR3 loop is CAWSVQERGGGNQPQHF. CDR3 DNA: TGTGCCTGGAGCGTACAGGAGCGTGGGGGTGGCAATCAGCCCCAGCATTTT.

J is TRBJ2-2 and V is TRBV30; 12 positions agree with TRBD2. Germline V gene data show CDR1 as GTSNPN and CDR2 as SVGIG (reference sequence). The CDR3 has 15 residues. Trimming took 4 bases from V and 1 from J; bases not matched to a gene: 1. The CDR3 DNA follows: TGTGCCTGGACTAGCGGGAGGGGGAACACCGGGGAGCTGTTTTTT. This gives the protein CAWTSGRGNTGELFF. Full variable domain (remainder filled in from reference TRBV30 and TRBJ2-2): SQTIHQWPATLVQPVGSPLSLECTVEGTSNPNLYWYRQAAGRGLQLLFYSVGIGQISSEVPQNLSASRPQDRQFILSSKKLLLSDSGFYLCAWTSGRGNTGELFFGEGSRLTVL.

The chain recombines TRBV5-4 with TRBJ2-3; D is ambiguous. Germline CDR1 SGHNT, CDR2 YYREEE (reference sequence). V shed 4 bases and J shed 2 bases, with 8 bases lying between them. The CDR3 contains 13 residues. The CDR3 bases are TGTGCCAGCAGCAAGGAACTCACAGATACGCAGTATTTT. This translates into CASSKELTDTQYF.

The rearrangement links TRBV7-2 to TRBJ1-2; possibly TRBD1 for D (5 bases). CDR1 is SGHTA and CDR2 is FQGNSA in the germline V gene. V lost 3 bases, J lost 5 bases, and 22 bases lay in between. This CDR3 region has 17 residues. CDR3 sequence reads: CASSLDRDGGYVYGYTF. As DNA, the CDR3 is TGTGCCAGCAGCTTGGACCGGGACGGAGGTTACGTATATGGCTACACCTTC.

V is TRBV5-4 and J is TRBJ2-7; D tentatively fits TRBD1 or TRBD2 (5 bases each). Per the germline V gene, CDR1 is SGHNT and CDR2 is YYREEE (reference sequence). The CDR3 is made up of 15 amino acids. The germline V and J ends were trimmed by 3 bases and 5 bases, with 18 bases remaining between them. The CDR3 nucleotides are TGTGCCAGCAGCTCGTACGGGACCATCGGCAACGAGCAGTACTTC. It translates to CASSSYGTIGNEQYF.

The V gene is TRBV6-5, the J gene TRBJ2-5, with 7 bases that match TRBD2. CDR1 is MNHEY, CDR2 SVGAGI, per germline. Unmatched junction bases numbered 8, after V lost 4 bases and J lost 9 bases. The CDR3 spans 13 residues. The CDR3 spells CASSSGGGGAQYF. In DNA, the CDR3 is TGTGCCAGCAGTTCGGGAGGTGGGGGGGCCCAGTACTTC.

The rearrangement joins TRBV6-5 to TRBJ2-7, with D tentatively TRBD2 (5 bases). Germline V gives CDR1 MNHEY, CDR2 SVGAGI. V gave up 6 bases and J gave up 7 bases, with 19 bases separating them. CDR3 length: 14 residues. The CDR3 region has the DNA TGTGCCAGCAGGGACTCGACGTCTCCTAAGGAGCAGTACTTC. Protein product: CASRDSTSPKEQYF.

V gene TRBV5-4 combines with J gene TRBJ1-1; D is ambiguous. CDR3 size: 13 residues. Trimming left V 1 base short and J 3 bases short, with 7 bases between. Germline values: CDR1 SGHNT, CDR2 YYREEE (reference sequence). Here the CDR3 reads CASSLIGYTEAFF. DNA of the CDR3: TGTGCCAGCAGCTTGATAGGTTACACTGAAGCTTTCTTT.